This TCR beta chain was captured in a study of cytomegalovirus exposure and HLA in healthy donors. Study overall: In a later analysis, the approximately 110 validation repertoires were reported to have used the same platform as the 550 to 850 first-cohort repertoires.

V lost 0 bases, J lost 0 bases, and 9 bases lay in between. This CDR3 spans 16 amino acids. Germline CDR1 reads WSHSY; CDR2 reads SAAADI. Produced via immunoSEQ multiplex PCR; TCRdb's table is partial and in-frame only. The data hold 120,000 or so clones, with approximately 90% observed a single time. The V call is TRBV10-2, the J call TRBJ1-5, with D uncertain. Sequenced: PBMCs. The sequence was collected from a young woman in good health and CMV-seronegative. DNA for the CDR3: TGCGCCAGCAGTGAGTCGATGAGGGTTAGCAATCAGCCCCAGCATTTT. Amino acid sequence: CASSESMRVSNQPQHF.